Below are 18 T cell receptor beta chains sequenced from a single sample in a study of immune heterogeneity within non-small cell lung tumors. The template consisted of bulk tumor genomic DNA, with 600 ng used per sample. Multiple biopsies spaced far apart were taken from each primary tumor during surgery. The study enrolled patients with untreated, newly diagnosed non-small cell lung cancer who underwent curative surgery. Multiplex PCR (32 V and 13 J primers) was used to amplify the TCR beta CDR3. TCRdb reprocessed the multiplex PCR reads via MiXCR and lists one record per CDR3 protein. The top ten hold 3% to 4% of the sample, which has tens of thousands of distinct CDR3 sequences, 27% seen once. Sequenced input: lung tumor tissue. Receptor source: a middle-aged man with non-small cell lung cancer.

This clonotype was picked up many times. J is TRBJ2-1 and V is TRBV28; 7 bases fit TRBD1. The CDR3 has 18 amino acids. Germline V gives CDR1 MDHEN, CDR2 SYDVKM. The ends lost 6 bases at V and 0 bases at J; junction bases unmatched: 14. The CDR3, as DNA: TGTGCCAGCAGCCCCTCCCGACAGGGTATTATCTCCTACAATGAGCAGTTCTTC. Its protein is CASSPSRQGIISYNEQFF.

This clonotype was counted a few times. The V gene is TRBV27, the J gene TRBJ1-1, with 7 bases lining up with TRBD1. Germline CDR1 and CDR2: MNHEY and SMNVEV (reference sequence). The CDR3 runs 14 residues. Trimming took 2 bases from V and 10 from J; bases not matched to a gene: 10. The CDR3 loop reads CASSLRTGVSGAFF. CDR3 bases: TGTGCCAGCAGTTTAAGGACAGGAGTTTCGGGAGCTTTCTTT.

This clonotype is judged medium-sized (0.01 to 0.1%). Here the CDR3 reads CASSWTGGPQEQYF. CDR3 in DNA: TGTGCCAGTAGCTGGACGGGAGGGCCTCAGGAGCAGTACTTC. The gene calls are TRBV19 and TRBJ2-7, with TRBD2 matching 8 bases. CDR1 and CDR2 (germline): LNHDA, SQIVND (reference sequence). The CDR3 covers 14 residues. The V segment lost 6 bases and the J segment 7 bases; nucleotides outside the gene matches: 11.

The chain employs TRBV7-2 and TRBJ2-5, with TRBD2 identical over 7 bases. The CDR3 sequence is 13 residues long. The V and J ends lost 1 base and 4 bases, in that order; junction bases with no gene match: 0. Germline values: CDR1 SGHTA, CDR2 FQGNSA. The chain's CDR3 is CASSLGTRETQYF. Written as DNA, the CDR3 is TGTGCCAGCAGCTTAGGGACTAGAGAGACCCAGTACTTC.

Here the CDR3 reads CAWSGGDSYNEQFF. CDR3 DNA sequence: TGTGCCTGGAGTGGGGGTGACTCCTACAATGAGCAGTTCTTC. The chain joins TRBV30 to TRBJ2-1; no reliable D call. Trimming stripped 1 base from V and 0 bases from J, with 7 bases between. The CDR3 has 14 amino acids. CDR1 and CDR2 from the germline V gene are GTSNPN and SVGIG (reference sequence).

There are many counts of this clonotype. This sequence joins TRBV19 and TRBJ2-7; no definite D call. CDR1 LNHDA and CDR2 SQIVND come from the germline V gene (reference sequence). CDR3 size: 14 residues. With 4 bases removed from V and 0 bases from J, the gap between germline ends came to 10 bases. CDR3 nucleotide sequence: TGTGCCAGTAGTAAAACAGTAAGCTCCTACGAGCAGTACTTC. Protein: CASSKTVSSYEQYF.

With regard to this clonotype: A read error is possible here, since a much larger clone lies one base away. The V gene is TRBV20-1, the J gene TRBJ2-7, with TRBD2 identical over 11 bases. V lost 1 base and J lost 9; bases outside the gene matches: 8. This CDR3 region has 14 residues. Germline values: CDR1 DFQATT, CDR2 SNEGSKA (reference sequence). CDR3 loop: CSARGLAGLGLQYF. The CDR3 DNA reads as TGCAGTGCTAGAGGACTAGCGGGACTCGGGTTGCAGTACTTC.

This chain connects TRBV19 to TRBJ2-4; D may match TRBD1 or TRBD2 (5 bases each). The V end lost 4 bases, the J end lost 3 bases, and 13 bases lay between the germline ends. Germline CDR1 reads LNHDA; CDR2 reads SQIVND (reference sequence). This CDR3 is 15 amino acids long. The CDR3 sequence: CASSTRSGGKNIQYF. The CDR3 nucleotides read TGTGCCAGTAGTACCCGGTCTGGGGGCAAAAACATTCAGTACTTC.

There are many counts of this clonotype. The chain is built from TRBV7-2 and TRBJ1-5, with unresolved D. This CDR3 is 14 amino acids long. The ends were cut back, 1 base at V and 7 bases at J, with 11 bases in the middle. Germline lookup yields CDR1 SGHTA and CDR2 FQGNSA. The CDR3 protein is CASSLGGGDQPQHF. CDR3 sequence (DNA): TGTGCCAGCAGCTTAGGGGGTGGTGACCAGCCCCAGCATTTT.

This clonotype is medium-sized by share. The V and J genes are TRBV25-1 and TRBJ1-6; D uncertain. This CDR3 region has 11 residues. Germline V gene lookup returns CDR1 MGHDK and CDR2 SYGVNS. V lost 5 bases to trimming and J lost 14 bases, with 10 bases between them. The CDR3 DNA is TGTGCCAGCAGTCTGGGAAGGGCCCTCCACTTT. It encodes CASSLGRALHF.

This clonotype was recorded a few times. This chain links TRBV29-1 with TRBJ1-1; D gene uncertain. The CDR3 spans 13 residues. V lost 7 bases to trimming and J lost 1 base, with 13 bases between them. Germline V gene sequence: CDR1 SQVTM, CDR2 ANQGSEA. CDR3 in amino acids: CSAYTPGNTEAFF. In DNA form, the CDR3 reads TGCAGCGCTTACACCCCGGGGAACACTGAAGCTTTCTTT. Supplemented by reference TRBV29-1 and TRBJ1-1, the full variable domain reads SAVISQKPSRDICQRGTSLTIQCQVDSQVTMMFWYRQQPGQSLTLIATANQGSEATYESGFVIDKFPISRPNLTFSTLTVSNMSPEDSSIYLCSAYTPGNTEAFFGQGTRLTVV.

This clonotype came up a few times. The gene calls are TRBV5-1 and TRBJ1-1; D is undetermined. CDR1 SGHRS and CDR2 YFSETQ come from the germline V gene. The V gene lost 0 bases and the J gene lost 1 base, with 10 bases spanning the gap. The CDR3 spans 15 residues. The CDR3 coding sequence is TGCGCCAGCAGCTTGGGCCATAGGTCGAACACTGAAGCTTTCTTT. It translates to CASSLGHRSNTEAFF.

By proportion, this clonotype is medium-sized. One junction end does not reproduce the germline sequence, and a read error may be involved. The chain carries TRBV5-1 and TRBJ2-7, with 11 nucleotides matching TRBD2. Germline CDR1 and CDR2: SGHRS and YFSETQ. This CDR3 comprises 14 residues. This CDR3 is CASSPGTSGYEQYF. The CDR3 nucleotides are TGTGCCAGCAGTCCCGGGACTAGCGGTTACGAGCAGTACTTC.

A word on this clonotype: This may come from a read error, since a much larger clone is one base off. The genes are TRBV10-3 and TRBJ1-2, with D perhaps TRBD1 (6 bases). The CDR3 is 15 amino acids. Germline values: CDR1 ENHRY, CDR2 SYGVKD. The CDR3 sequence: CAISAPPGTNYGYNF. CDR3 bases: TGTGCCATCAGTGCCCCCCCCGGGACAAACTATGGCTACAACTTC.

This clonotype was counted at least ten times. The rearrangement links TRBV27 to TRBJ2-1; D remains ambiguous. Deletions cut 5 bases from V and 5 bases from J, with 16 bases between. The CDR3 sequence is 15 residues long. Germline loops: CDR1 MNHEY, CDR2 SMNVEV (reference sequence). Here the CDR3 reads CASSPKGFPNNEQFF. The CDR3 nucleotides are TGTGCCAGCAGTCCGAAGGGCTTCCCCAACAATGAGCAGTTCTTC.

This clonotype was picked up many times. The V and J genes are TRBV20-1 and TRBJ2-1; weak D call: TRBD2 (6 bases). Trimming removed 6 bases at V and 5 bases at J, with 20 bases between. CDR3 length equals 15 residues. The germline gives CDR1 DFQATT, CDR2 SNEGSKA (reference sequence). CDR3 residues: CSAPEGAGFDNEQFF. In DNA, the CDR3 is TGCAGTGCCCCCGAAGGGGCGGGATTCGACAATGAGCAGTTCTTC.

This clonotype was picked up many times. The gene calls are TRBV12-3 or TRBV12-4 and TRBJ1-1; possibly TRBD1 for D (5 bases). CDR3 size: 14 residues. Between the trimmed V and J ends, which lost 4 bases and 5 bases, there was a span of 14 bases. The chain's CDR3 is CASSSQGGGTEAFF. CDR3 nucleotides: TGTGCCAGCAGTTCCCAGGGAGGAGGGACTGAAGCTTTCTTT.

This clonotype was detected once. Since a much larger clone is just one base distant, this may be a read error. V is TRBV27 and J is TRBJ1-5, with TRBD1 as a possible D gene (6 bases). V lost 4 bases to trimming and J lost 11 bases, with 18 bases between them. Germline V gene lookup returns CDR1 MNHEY and CDR2 SMNVEV (reference sequence). CDR3 length equals 14 residues. The CDR3: CASSSTGGVLAQHF. The CDR3, as DNA: TGTGCCAGCAGTTCGACAGGAGGTGTTCTGGCCCAGCATTTT.